These 14 T cell receptor beta chains came from one sample sequenced in a study of T cell changes during pregnancy in multiple sclerosis. Sequencing was performed with immunoSEQ multiplex PCR; in TCRdb, only in-frame clones are kept and a portion is missing. The sample consists of approximately 84,000 clones, approximately 94% of them appearing once. Here the sequenced sample was peripheral blood, taken in the third trimester of pregnancy. These receptors all come from a female donor with multiple sclerosis, enrolled in a pregnancy study.

This chain uses TRBV5-1 with TRBJ2-3, with TRBD1 matching 9 bases. Losses at the gene ends were 5 bases for V and 2 bases for J; bases not matched to a gene: 9. This CDR3 comprises 16 residues. Germline CDR1 reads SGHRS; CDR2 reads YFSETQ. CDR3 loop: CASRTGTGRDTDTQYF. For the CDR3, the DNA is TGCGCCAGCAGGACGGGGACAGGGCGGGACACAGATACGCAGTATTTT.

The gene calls are TRBV5-1 and TRBJ1-4, with 8 nucleotides matching TRBD1. The V gene's germline CDR1 is SGHRS and CDR2 YFSETQ. The CDR3 extends over 15 amino acids. J lost 8 bases, V lost 4 bases, and 10 bases had no gene match. CDR3 nucleotides: TGCGCCAGCAGCACTAACAGGGGGGGTGAGGAAAAACTGTTTTTT. Translated: CASSTNRGGEEKLFF.

The count of this clone is one. The rearrangement uses TRBV19 and TRBJ2-1, with 7 bases fitting TRBD2. Losses at the gene ends were 6 bases for V and 10 bases for J; bases not matched to a gene: 6. Germline V gives CDR1 LNHDA, CDR2 SQIVND (reference sequence). There are 12 residues in the CDR3. CDR3 sequence (DNA): TGTGCCAGTAGGAGTCGACTAGCCGAGCAGTTCTTC. It yields the protein CASRSRLAEQFF.

The chain recombines TRBV10-2 with TRBJ1-1, with D maybe TRBD1 (6 bases). The CDR3 is 15 residues long. Germline CDR1 is WSHSY and CDR2 is SAAADI. The V gene lost 6 bases and the J gene lost 5 bases, with 19 bases spanning the gap. For the CDR3, the DNA is TGCGCCAGCAGCCCACAAGGGGGGGCGAGGACTGAAGCTTTCTTT. It encodes CASSPQGGARTEAFF.

The chain combines TRBV27 with TRBJ1-2; TRBD1 might be the D (6 bases). This CDR3 region has 14 residues. The V end lost 2 bases, the J end lost 5 bases, and 12 bases lay between the germline ends. The germline gives CDR1 MNHEY, CDR2 SMNVEV (reference sequence). The CDR3 sequence is CASSLGGGAYGYTF. The CDR3, as DNA: TGTGCCAGCAGTTTAGGCGGGGGGGCATATGGCTACACCTTC.

As for this clone: The junction shows a germline mismatch at one end, possibly a read error. V gene TRBV5-1 combines with J gene TRBJ2-1; TRBD2 aligns across 9 bases. The CDR3 extends over 13 amino acids. Germline V CDR1 and CDR2: SGHRS, YFSETQ. CDR3 in amino acids: CASSLDSLAGPVF. CDR3 nucleotides: TGCGCCAGCAGCTTGGATTCCCTAGCGGGGCCAGTCTTC.

The chain employs TRBV25-1 and TRBJ2-4; 9 positions agree with TRBD2. The V gene's germline CDR1 is MGHDK and CDR2 SYGVNS. V trimming: 2 bases; J trimming: 13 bases; junction bases outside the gene matches: 12. CDR3 length equals 15 residues. In nucleotides, the CDR3 is TGTGCCAGCAGTGAACCAGCTCCGGGCGGGGGGGCCCAGTACTTC. It specifies CASSEPAPGGGAQYF.

This chain uses TRBV13 with TRBJ2-7; TRBD2 aligns across 11 bases. The trim removed 4 bases at V and 2 bases at J, leaving 4 bases unmatched. There are 15 residues in the CDR3. CDR1 and CDR2 from the germline V gene are PRHDT and FYEKMQ (reference sequence). The CDR3 reads CASSSGLAVTYEQYF. CDR3 DNA: TGTGCCAGCAGCTCGGGACTAGCGGTTACCTACGAGCAGTACTTC.

The chain carries TRBV7-8 and TRBJ2-5, with D tentatively TRBD1 (5 bases). The CDR3 sequence is 13 residues long. Germline V CDR1 and CDR2: SGHVS, FQNEAQ. Trimming stripped 0 bases from V and 5 bases from J, with 7 bases between. CDR3 region: CASSLAGAETQYF. The CDR3 DNA reads as TGTGCCAGCAGCTTAGCAGGGGCCGAGACCCAGTACTTC.

This chain links TRBV10-3 with TRBJ2-1; TRBD2 matches 8 bases. This CDR3 comprises 12 residues. J was trimmed by 9 bases and V by 9 bases; bases with no gene match: 7. Germline CDR1 reads ENHRY; CDR2 reads SYGVKD. In DNA, the CDR3 is TGTGCCATTAGGACTAGCCGGGGTGAGCAGTTCTTC. Its translation is CAIRTSRGEQFF.

This clone was seen only a few times. V usage is TRBV9 and J usage is TRBJ2-1; possibly TRBD2 for D (5 bases). Trimming took 4 bases from V and 4 from J, leaving 15 bases between them. Germline V lookup: CDR1 SGDLS, CDR2 YYNGEE. The CDR3 totals 15 residues. This CDR3 is CASSPKRERYNEQFF. CDR3 nucleotide sequence: TGTGCCAGCAGCCCGAAGAGGGAGAGATACAATGAGCAGTTCTTC.

The chain carries TRBV11-2 and TRBJ2-5; 7 bases map to TRBD1. V was pared by 5 bases and J by 5 bases, with 5 bases of the junction left unmatched. The CDR3 covers 13 residues. Germline V gene sequence: CDR1 SGHAT, CDR2 FQNNGV. In nucleotides, the CDR3 is TGTGCCAGCAGCGGACAGGTTACGGAGACCCAGTACTTC. Translated: CASSGQVTETQYF.

The V call is TRBV18, the J call TRBJ1-3, with D tentatively TRBD1 (5 bases). The ends were cut back, 6 bases at V and 1 base at J, with 13 bases in the middle. Germline V gene data show CDR1 as KGHSH and CDR2 as LQKENI. The length of the CDR3 is 15 residues. Written as DNA, the CDR3 is TGTGCCAGCTCCAGCAGGGATCAGTCTGGAAACACCATATATTTT. Encoded protein: CASSSRDQSGNTIYF.

CDR3 region: CASSLAAGGYPYNEQFF. The DNA for the CDR3 is TGTGCCAGCAGCTTAGCAGCGGGGGGGTACCCCTACAATGAGCAGTTCTTC. J is TRBJ2-1 and V is TRBV11-2; 10 nucleotides agree with TRBD2. The CDR3 consists of 17 residues. Germline CDR1 reads SGHAT; CDR2 reads FQNNGV. J lost 2 bases, V lost 1 base, and 5 bases had no gene match. Looking up the rest from reference TRBV11-2 and TRBJ2-1 gives the full variable domain: EAGVAQSPRYKIIEKRQSVAFWCNPISGHATLYWYQQILGQGPKLLIQFQNNGVVDDSQLPKDRFSAERLKGVDSTLKIQPAKLEDSAVYLCASSLAAGGYPYNEQFFGPGTRLTVL.